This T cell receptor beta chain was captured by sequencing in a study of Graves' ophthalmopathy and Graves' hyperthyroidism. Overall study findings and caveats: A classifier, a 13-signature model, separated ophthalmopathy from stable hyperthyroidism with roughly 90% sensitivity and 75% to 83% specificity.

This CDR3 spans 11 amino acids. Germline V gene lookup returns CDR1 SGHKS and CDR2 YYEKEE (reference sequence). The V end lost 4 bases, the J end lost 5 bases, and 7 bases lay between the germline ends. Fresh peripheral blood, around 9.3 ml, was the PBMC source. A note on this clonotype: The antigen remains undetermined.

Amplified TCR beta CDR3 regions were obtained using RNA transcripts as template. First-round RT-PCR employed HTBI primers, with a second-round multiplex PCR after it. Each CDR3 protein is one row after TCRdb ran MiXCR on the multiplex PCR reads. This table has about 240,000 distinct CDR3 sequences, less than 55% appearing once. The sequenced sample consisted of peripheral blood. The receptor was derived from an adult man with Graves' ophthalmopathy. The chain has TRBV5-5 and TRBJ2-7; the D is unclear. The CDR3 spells CASSQWDEQYF. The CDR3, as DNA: TGTGCCAGCAGCCAGTGGGACGAGCAGTACTTC.